This record concerns one TCR beta chain sequence. After extraction with the RNeasy kit, 0.5 to 1 ug of the RNA was reverse transcribed using random hexamers. An immunoSEQ multiplex PCR amplified TCR beta CDR3 over 54 Vbeta and 13 Jbeta. TCRdb processed the immunoSEQ multiplex PCR reads anew with MiXCR; each CDR3 protein has one entry. The profile shows some 180,000 distinct CDR3 sequences, around 94% of them singletons. The CDR3 extends over 21 amino acids. Trimming cost V 4 bases and J 7 bases; bases outside gene matches: 27. This sample is drawn from a study of CD8 T cells in Susac syndrome. TCR beta sequences were obtained from blood CD8+ and CD4+ T cells. Patients having Susac syndrome satisfied recently defined diagnostic criteria for definite or probable disease.

The sequencing input was CD4+ T cells from PBMCs. This chain joins TRBV23-1 and TRBJ1-2; 10 bases agree with TRBD1. TRBV23-1 falls under the ORF class, with uncertain function. The receptor was isolated from a human donor with Susac syndrome. The CDR3, as DNA: TGCGCCAGCAGTCTTAATCGGGGCCGGGACCGGGACAGGGGTTCTCTCGGTGGCTACACCTTC. The encoded protein is CASSLNRGRDRDRGSLGGYTF.